The entry below describes one TCR beta chain. This clonotype counts as large (0.1 to 1%). No antigen is known for it. One base away there is no much larger clone; base qualities are not given. These data come from a study. The instrument was an Illumina MiSeq. TCRdb trimmed the raw reads at Q25, called clones with MiXCR and kept productive beta chains. Identical CDR3 proteins give one entry, which carries the most common genes and DNA. For this sample the table gives 1,500 to 2,000 distinct CDR3 sequences, of which roughly 8% were detected only once. The leading ten clones occupy approximately 12% of the sample. Unmatched junction bases come to 13, with V trimmed by 3 bases and J by 4 bases. Including cysteine and phenylalanine, the CDR3 has 16 amino acids. Left in the record is the CDR3 DNA by itself, 48 bases read in frame from the first base. The CDR1 and CDR2 encoded by the germline V gene (reference sequence) are DFQATT and SNEGSKA.

This TCR derives from a human donor with rheumatoid arthritis. The sequenced sample consisted of CD4+ T cells from peripheral blood. Recombination linked TRBV20-1 to TRBJ2-5; the junction holds 8 bases that match TRBD2. The DNA sequence is as follows: TGCAGTGCTAGCCCCCTGGGAGCGGGAGAAGGAGAGACCCAGTACTTC. This sequence encodes CSASPLGAGEGETQYF.